This T cell receptor (beta chain) was identified during a study of identifying expanded T cells in peripheral blood. Generated by immunoSEQ multiplex PCR, the TCRdb table keeps only in-frame clones and is missing some. The repertoire holds 70,000 to 95,000 clones, with roughly 90% as singletons. The V and J ends lost 4 bases and 2 bases respectively, with 15 bases between them. This CDR3 comprises 15 residues. CDR1 and CDR2 from the germline V gene are SEHNR and FQNEAQ (reference sequence). Collection occurred without any documented infections or immune events in donors. The chain couples TRBV7-9 to TRBJ2-7; perhaps D is TRBD1 or TRBD2 (6 bases each). The receptor comes from a person aged 18 to 75 in good health. The sample consisted of blood. The CDR3 DNA sequence: TGTGCCAGCAGCTCAGTAGGGGGGACCCCCTACGAGCAGTACTTC. It yields the protein CASSSVGGTPYEQYF.